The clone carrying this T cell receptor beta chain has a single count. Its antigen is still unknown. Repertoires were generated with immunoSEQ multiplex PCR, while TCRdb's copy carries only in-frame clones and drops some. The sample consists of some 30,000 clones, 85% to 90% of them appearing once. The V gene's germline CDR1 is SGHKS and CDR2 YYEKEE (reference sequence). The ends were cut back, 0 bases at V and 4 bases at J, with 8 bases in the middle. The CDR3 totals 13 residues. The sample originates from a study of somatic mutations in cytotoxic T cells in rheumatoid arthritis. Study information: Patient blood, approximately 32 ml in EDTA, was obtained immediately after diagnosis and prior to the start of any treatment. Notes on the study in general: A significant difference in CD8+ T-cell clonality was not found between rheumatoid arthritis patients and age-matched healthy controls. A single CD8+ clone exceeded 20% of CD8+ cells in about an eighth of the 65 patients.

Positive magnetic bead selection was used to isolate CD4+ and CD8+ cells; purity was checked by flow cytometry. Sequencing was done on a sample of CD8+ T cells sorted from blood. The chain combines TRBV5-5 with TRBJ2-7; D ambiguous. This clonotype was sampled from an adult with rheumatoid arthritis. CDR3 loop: CASSLAAVYEQYF. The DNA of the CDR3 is TGTGCCAGCAGCTTGGCGGCGGTTTACGAGCAGTACTTC.